This T cell receptor beta chain was identified in a study of T-cell reconstitution after alpha-beta-depleted transplantation in children. The study, taken as a whole, reports: Several hundred rapidly expanded clones from non-depleted graft cells reportedly supplied alpha-beta T cells about two months post-transplant. T-cell counts and diversity were attributed mostly to newly produced T cells one year after transplant. Day-60 TCRbeta diversity that was high in some patients was derived from surviving recipient T cells and thymic progenitors.

Worth noting for this clonotype: Its antigen is not identified.

During its preparation, the TCRbeta library received unique molecular identifiers. TCRdb reanalysed the PCR reads using MiXCR and keeps one entry per CDR3 protein. Found here are 450,000 to 700,000 distinct CDR3 sequences, 25% to 30% of them singletons; the top ten hold 36%. The V gene end was trimmed by 0 bases and the J gene end by 4 bases; junction bases not matched to a gene: 5. Germline V gene data show CDR1 as SGHRS and CDR2 as YFSETQ. This CDR3 is 16 amino acids long. The chain carries TRBV5-1 and TRBJ2-1; 9 bases agree with TRBD2. The sequenced sample was PBMCs, obtained before TCRalphabeta/CD19-depleted stem cell transplant. The clonotype originates from a boy younger than two with Wiskott-Aldrich syndrome, due to receive a stem cell transplant. CDR3 amino acids: CASSLGASGDYNEQFF. CDR3 DNA: TGCGCCAGCAGCTTGGGGGCTAGCGGGGATTACAATGAGCAGTTCTTC.